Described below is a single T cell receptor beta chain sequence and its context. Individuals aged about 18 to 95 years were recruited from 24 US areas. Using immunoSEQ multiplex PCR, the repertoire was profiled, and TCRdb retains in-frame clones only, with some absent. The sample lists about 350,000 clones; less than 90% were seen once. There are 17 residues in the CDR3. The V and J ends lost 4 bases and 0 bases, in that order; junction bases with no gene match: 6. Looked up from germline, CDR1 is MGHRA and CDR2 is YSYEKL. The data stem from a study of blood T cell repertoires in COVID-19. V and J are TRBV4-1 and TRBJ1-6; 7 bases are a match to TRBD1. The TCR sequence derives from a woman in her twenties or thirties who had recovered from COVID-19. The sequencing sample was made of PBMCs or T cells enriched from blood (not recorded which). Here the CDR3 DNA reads TGCGCCAGCAGCCCTCGGGCAGGGGGCTCCTATAATTCACCCCTCCACTTT. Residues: CASSPRAGGSYNSPLHF.